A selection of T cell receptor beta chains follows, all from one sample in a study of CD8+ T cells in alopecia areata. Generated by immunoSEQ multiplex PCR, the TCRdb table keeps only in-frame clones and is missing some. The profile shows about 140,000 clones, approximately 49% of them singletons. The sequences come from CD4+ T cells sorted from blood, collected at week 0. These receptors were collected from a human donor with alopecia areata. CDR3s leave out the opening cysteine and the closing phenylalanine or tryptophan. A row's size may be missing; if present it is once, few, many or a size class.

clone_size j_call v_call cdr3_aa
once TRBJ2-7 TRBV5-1 ASSSVAGTYEQY
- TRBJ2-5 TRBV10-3 AISDGTSGRAGETQY
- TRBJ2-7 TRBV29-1 SVPRLATYEQY
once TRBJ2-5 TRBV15 ATSRDSLAGETQY
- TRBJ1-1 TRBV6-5 ASRGRGQASEAF
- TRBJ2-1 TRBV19 ASSIRTSGSASSYNEQF
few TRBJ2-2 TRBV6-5 ASRPSGTGELF
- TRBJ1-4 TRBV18 ASSPGTAISNEKLF
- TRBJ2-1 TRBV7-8 ASSSRTSGGYDEQF
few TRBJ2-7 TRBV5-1 ASSLAGTDYEQY
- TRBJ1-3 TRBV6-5 ASSYSIGNTIY
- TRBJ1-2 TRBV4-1 ASSQDRTGVYYGYT
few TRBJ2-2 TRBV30 AWSVNRPSGELF
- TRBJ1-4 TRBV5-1 ASSFTGTVAEKLF
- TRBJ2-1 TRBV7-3 ASSLTASYNEQF
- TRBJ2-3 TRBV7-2 ASSRNSGRSDTQY
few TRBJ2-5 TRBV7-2 ASSFTEIQETQY
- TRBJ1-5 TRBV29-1 SVRQGADQPQH
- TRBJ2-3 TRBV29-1 SVGPGADTQY
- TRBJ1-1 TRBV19 ASRRLGNTEAF
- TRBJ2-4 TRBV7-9 ASSFGQDNIQY
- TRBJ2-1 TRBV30 AWSLLAGVNEQF
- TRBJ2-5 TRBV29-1 SVFRDRVQETQY
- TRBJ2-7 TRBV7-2 ASSSLRVNSYEQY
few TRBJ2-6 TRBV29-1 SVVNPGANVLT
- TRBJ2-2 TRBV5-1 ASRLEIGELF
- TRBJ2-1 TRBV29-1 SVEVFYNEQF
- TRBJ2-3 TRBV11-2 ASSIDITDTQY
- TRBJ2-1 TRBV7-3 ASSLGPMAGGVNEQF
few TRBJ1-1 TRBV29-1 SVERGGNTEAF
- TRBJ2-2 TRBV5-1 ASSMTVLPGELF
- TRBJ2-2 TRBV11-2 ASSFPRGGVGELF
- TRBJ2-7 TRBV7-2 ASSLDSSGIYEQY
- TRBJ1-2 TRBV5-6 ASSLRAVHGYT
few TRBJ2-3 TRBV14 ASSRRQPVSTDTQY
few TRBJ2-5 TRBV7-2 ASSPSLTQY
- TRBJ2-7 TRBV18 ASSPLGQGPPEQY